This TCR beta chain comes out of a study of T cells in localized non-small cell lung cancer. Broader study findings: Exceeding tumor, uninvolved adjacent lung had the highest T cell clonality. A higher density of T cells in blood coincided with extended overall survival.

This CDR3 contains 15 residues. V shed 6 bases and J 5 bases; nucleotides not matched to a gene: 8. The germline CDR1 and CDR2 sequences are MDHEN and SYDVKM. With respect to this clone: The antigen remains undetermined.

TCRdb's table, derived via immunoSEQ multiplex PCR, lists solely in-frame clones and lacks some. The sample yields tens of thousands of clones, around 91% seen once. The chain joins TRBV28 to TRBJ1-4; 8 bases are shared with TRBD1. The material was peripheral blood, obtained before any cancer treatment. The source of this sequence is a woman aged 35 to 75 with stage I lung adenocarcinoma. In DNA form, the CDR3 reads TGTGCCAGCAGCCCCGGGACAGGTCTGAATGAAAAACTGTTTTTT. Its protein is CASSPGTGLNEKLFF.